Sequencing of this TCR beta chain was carried out in a study of beta chain features in type 1 diabetes. Overall study: Patients were similar to healthy donors in age and gender (as well as in cell yields).

Broader study findings: Shorter templates might be favored by PCR, equally in patients and controls. Researchers report that Type 1 diabetes patients had moderately but significantly shorter TCRB CDR3s across all four CD4+ subsets.

This clone has a handful of counts. What it binds is not known. The germline V gene has CDR1 MGHDK and CDR2 SYGVNS. CDR3 length: 16 amino acids. Trimming took off 3 bases at V and 0 bases at J, with 13 bases between the two ends. A single heparinised blood sample, averaging about 120 mL, was obtained per donor. All of the isolated RNA was reverse transcribed, so expressed TCRB transcripts were sequenced. Around 3.9 million reads per sample were averaged for naive, central memory and regulatory samples. Sequencing was performed with immunoSEQ multiplex PCR; in TCRdb, only in-frame clones are kept and a portion is missing. The table includes a few hundred thousand clones, 8% to 10% detected once.

This receptor was taken from a man aged 25-40 years with type 1 diabetes. The V and J genes are TRBV25-1 and TRBJ2-3; a possible D gene is TRBD2 (5 bases). Sequencing used central memory CD4+ T cells from blood. The CDR3, as DNA: TGTGCCAGCAGTGATGGGATAGCGAAAAGCACAGATACGCAGTATTTT. This gives the protein CASSDGIAKSTDTQYF.